The TCR beta chain described here comes from a study of response to subunit inactivated influenza vaccine. TCRdb re-called the RT-PCR reads with MiXCR, one entry per CDR3 protein. The data hold 530,000 or so distinct CDR3 sequences, with approximately 12% observed a single time. This clonotype was observed at least ten times. V lost 3 bases and J lost 4, with 7 bases in between. This CDR3 contains 13 residues. The receptor was derived from a man aged 45-65 years who received an inactivated influenza vaccine. The sample in question was PBMCs from blood, obtained on the day of vaccination. V gene TRBV12-3 or TRBV12-4 combines with J gene TRBJ1-5; no clear D gene. CDR3: CASSFDRNQPQHF. CDR3 DNA: TGTGCCAGCAGTTTTGACCGAAATCAGCCCCAGCATTTT.